The next 27 T cell receptor beta chains were all read from a single sample in a study of blood T cell repertoires in COVID-19. Here immunoSEQ multiplex PCR was the method, and the copy in TCRdb shows in-frame clones only, minus some. The repertoire holds some 200,000 clones, with around 82% as singletons. Sequenced sample: PBMCs or T cells enriched from blood (not recorded which). Receptors were obtained from a woman aged 60-75 years with acute COVID-19.

This chain uses TRBV5-6 with TRBJ1-1; a possible D gene is TRBD1 (5 bases). CDR1 SGHDT and CDR2 YYEEEE come from the germline V gene. V lost 0 bases to trimming and J lost 0 bases, with 12 bases between them. The CDR3 totals 16 residues. The CDR3 is CASSLGSGLLNTEAFF. The CDR3 DNA reads TGTGCCAGCAGCTTGGGGTCAGGGCTCCTGAACACTGAAGCTTTCTTT.

The chain carries TRBV7-9 and TRBJ1-3; 10 bases map to TRBD1. This CDR3 has 17 residues. Germline loops: CDR1 SEHNR, CDR2 FQNEAQ (reference sequence). V shed 6 bases, J shed 0 bases, and the junction held 8 bases outside the gene matches. In DNA form, the CDR3 reads TGTGCCAGCAGGCCCCACGGGACAGGGGTCTCTGGAAACACCATATATTTT. Amino acids: CASRPHGTGVSGNTIYF.

The gene calls are TRBV2 and TRBJ2-3; 8 positions match TRBD1. Germline CDR1 reads SNHLY; CDR2 reads FYNNEI. CDR3 length: 14 residues. Trimming removed 8 bases from V and 2 bases from J; junction bases left unmatched: 6. The CDR3 DNA is TGTGCCAGCGGAAGGACAGGGAACACAGATACGCAGTATTTT. This translates into CASGRTGNTDTQYF.

The V and J genes are TRBV5-1 and TRBJ2-3; D gene unclear. Germline V gives CDR1 SGHRS, CDR2 YFSETQ. Trimming left V 0 bases short and J 2 bases short, with 4 bases between. This CDR3 has 13 amino acids. This CDR3 reads CASSLEATDTQYF. In DNA, the CDR3 is TGCGCCAGCAGCTTGGAAGCCACAGATACGCAGTATTTT.

The V and J genes are TRBV28 and TRBJ1-1, with D unclear. CDR3 size: 15 residues. Trimming pared 6 bases from V and 2 bases from J, leaving 16 bases between. Per germline, CDR1 MDHEN and CDR2 SYDVKM. The CDR3: CASRPEDPLNTEAFF. The CDR3 DNA reads as TGTGCCAGCAGACCGGAGGACCCTCTTAACACTGAAGCTTTCTTT.

The rearrangement uses TRBV19 and TRBJ1-2; 8 bases line up with TRBD1. The V segment lost 5 bases and the J segment 7 bases; nucleotides outside the gene matches: 9. The CDR3 consists of 14 residues. The V gene's germline CDR1 is LNHDA and CDR2 SQIVND (reference sequence). CDR3 loop: CASSLGQGGSGYTF. The CDR3 nucleotides read TGTGCCAGTAGTTTAGGACAGGGTGGTAGTGGCTACACCTTC. Variable domain in full (rest from reference TRBV19 and TRBJ1-2): DGGITQSPKYLFRKEGQNVTLSCEQNLNHDAMYWYRQDPGQGLRLIYYSQIVNDFQKGDIAEGYSVSREKKESFPLTVTSAQKNPTAFYLCASSLGQGGSGYTFGSGTRLTVV.

The rearrangement joins TRBV3-1 (or the pseudogene TRBV3-2) to TRBJ2-3, with 10 bases that match TRBD2. The CDR3 runs to 17 residues. Per germline, CDR1 LGHDT and CDR2 YNNKEL (reference sequence). Trimming at V came to 0 bases and at J to 2 bases, leaving 5 bases not matched to a gene. CDR3 coding DNA: TGTGCCAGCAGCCAAGAAGCGGGGGGGCTTTACACAGATACGCAGTATTTT. Its translation is CASSQEAGGLYTDTQYF.

The chain links TRBV5-5 to TRBJ2-7; 9 bases are a match to TRBD2. CDR3 length equals 16 residues. The germline gives CDR1 SGHKS, CDR2 YYEKEE (reference sequence). V trimming: 4 bases; J trimming: 0 bases; junction bases outside the gene matches: 8. This CDR3 reads CASSPMTSGSSYEQYF. DNA of the CDR3: TGTGCCAGCAGCCCGATGACTAGCGGAAGCTCCTACGAGCAGTACTTC.

In its sample, this clone was seen once. This sequence joins TRBV7-6 and TRBJ2-2, with a possible D match to TRBD1 (5 bases). The CDR3 covers 17 residues. V shed 1 base and J shed 6 bases, with 18 bases lying between them. From germline, CDR1 is SGHVS and CDR2 FNYEAQ. The CDR3 reads CASSLVAIRGLPGELFF. The CDR3, as DNA: TGTGCCAGCAGCTTAGTAGCAATTAGGGGTCTGCCCGGGGAGCTGTTTTTT.

This chain joins TRBV5-1 and TRBJ1-1, with 7 bases that match TRBD1. After removal of 3 bases from V and 10 bases from J, the junction contained 6 bases not matched to a gene. Germline V CDR1 and CDR2: SGHRS, YFSETQ. The CDR3 has 12 residues. Here the CDR3 reads CASSSDRVGAFF. CDR3 DNA: TGCGCCAGCAGCTCCGACAGGGTGGGAGCTTTCTTT.

The chain uses TRBV5-5 and TRBJ2-7; possible D gene TRBD2, 6 bases. This CDR3 spans 15 amino acids. Deletions cut 4 bases from V and 3 bases from J, with 17 bases between. In germline, CDR1 is SGHKS, CDR2 YYEKEE (reference sequence). This CDR3 reads CASSPRGDGGYEQYF. In nucleotides, the CDR3 is TGTGCCAGCAGCCCCCGCGGGGACGGAGGCTACGAGCAGTACTTC.

This chain links TRBV24-1 with TRBJ1-5, with D possibly being TRBD1 (5 bases). V was clipped by 7 bases and J by 0 bases, with 9 bases between them. Germline loops: CDR1 KGHDR, CDR2 SFDVKD. The CDR3 contains 14 residues. This CDR3 is CATSTGYSNQPQHF. The DNA for the CDR3 is TGTGCCACCAGCACAGGTTATAGCAATCAGCCCCAGCATTTT.

V usage is TRBV5-1 and J usage is TRBJ2-3; D uncertain. CDR3 size: 15 residues. V was shortened by 4 bases and J by 1 base, with 13 bases between the two germline ends. The germline V gene has CDR1 SGHRS and CDR2 YFSETQ. CDR3 sequence reads: CASSPTDLRTDTQYF. CDR3 in DNA: TGCGCCAGCAGCCCTACAGATTTACGCACAGATACGCAGTATTTT.

The chain couples TRBV11-2 to TRBJ1-6; 8 bases line up with TRBD1. Unmatched junction bases numbered 10, after V lost 0 bases and J lost 0 bases. Germline V gene lookup returns CDR1 SGHAT and CDR2 FQNNGV. This CDR3 is built from 20 residues. CDR3 sequence: CASSLEGTGFGSSYNSPLHF. The CDR3, as DNA: TGTGCCAGCAGCTTAGAGGGGACAGGATTTGGGAGCTCCTATAATTCACCCCTCCACTTT.

This chain connects TRBV6-2 or TRBV6-3 to TRBJ1-2; the match to TRBD1 covers 8 bases. There are 17 residues in the CDR3. V lost 6 bases and J lost 0; bases outside the gene matches: 12. Germline V lookup: CDR1 MNHEY, CDR2 SVGEGT. The CDR3 DNA follows: TGTGCCAGCAGCCCAGACAGGGGACAGCGTACTAACTATGGCTACACCTTC. Translated, it gives CASSPDRGQRTNYGYTF.

This clone occurred a few times. The chain uses TRBV6-2 or TRBV6-3 and TRBJ1-1; D call uncertain. V was trimmed by 1 base and J by 0 bases, leaving 12 bases between them. CDR1 and CDR2 (germline): MNHEY, SVGEGT. This CDR3 contains 16 residues. The CDR3 nucleotides read TGTGCCAGCAGTTACTGGGAGGGTCGAGTGAACACTGAAGCTTTCTTT. This gives the protein CASSYWEGRVNTEAFF.

The V and J genes are TRBV6-5 and TRBJ2-7; D may be TRBD1 (6 bases). CDR1 is MNHEY and CDR2 is SVGAGI in the germline V gene. The ends were cut back, 5 bases at V and 2 bases at J, with 10 bases in the middle. There are 13 residues in the CDR3. The CDR3 nucleotides are TGTGCCAGCAGTCAGGGGTGGACCTACGAGCAGTACTTC. This gives the protein CASSQGWTYEQYF.

The V call is TRBV5-1, the J call TRBJ1-4, with 7 bases identical to TRBD1. V shed 5 bases and J 5 bases; nucleotides not matched to a gene: 6. The V gene's germline CDR1 is SGHRS and CDR2 YFSETQ. The CDR3 runs to 14 residues. CDR3 in amino acids: CASSWTGSNEKLFF. In DNA, the CDR3 is TGCGCCAGCAGTTGGACAGGATCAAATGAAAAACTGTTTTTT.

This clone appeared once. The chain combines TRBV30 with TRBJ1-3, with a tentative D call TRBD1 (6 bases). Germline CDR1 reads GTSNPN; CDR2 reads SVGIG (reference sequence). The V and J ends lost 4 bases and 4 bases respectively, with 14 bases between them. CDR3 size: 14 residues. For the CDR3, the DNA is TGTGCCTGGATCCAAGGGGGTGACGGAAACACCATATATTTT. This codes for CAWIQGGDGNTIYF.

The chain carries TRBV3-1 (or the pseudogene TRBV3-2) and TRBJ1-3; possible D gene TRBD1, 5 bases. From germline, CDR1 is LGHDT and CDR2 YNNKEL (reference sequence). V was pared by 2 bases and J by 0 bases, with 8 bases between. The CDR3 has 15 amino acids. CDR3: CASSQPGPSGNTIYF. The CDR3 nucleotides are TGTGCCAGCAGCCAACCAGGGCCCTCTGGAAACACCATATATTTT.

V and J are TRBV5-4 and TRBJ2-1, with a weak D call TRBD1 (5 bases). The ends were cut back, 4 bases at V and 15 bases at J, with 17 bases in the middle. This CDR3 has 12 amino acids. Germline loops: CDR1 SGHNT, CDR2 YYREEE (reference sequence). As DNA, the CDR3 is TGTGCCAGCAGCCTAGGGTGGGGCGGTTGGTTCTTC. Protein sequence: CASSLGWGGWFF.

The rearrangement links TRBV25-1 to TRBJ1-6; D perhaps matches TRBD1 (6 bases). CDR1 is MGHDK, CDR2 SYGVNS, per germline. The CDR3 contains 15 residues. The V and J ends lost 1 base and 9 bases respectively, with 13 bases between them. The CDR3, as DNA: TGTGCCAGCAGTGAATTGGGGGGGCTTAGTTCACCCCTCCACTTT. Amino acids: CASSELGGLSSPLHF.

The genes are TRBV4-1 and TRBJ2-5; 14 positions match TRBD2. With V trimmed by 6 bases and J by 4 bases, 4 bases remained unmatched. Per germline, CDR1 MGHRA and CDR2 YSYEKL. This CDR3 spans 15 amino acids. CDR3 in DNA: TGCGCCAGCAGTCCCGGGACTAGCGGGGGAGAGACCCAGTACTTC. Its translation is CASSPGTSGGETQYF.

This rearrangement joins TRBV7-6 to TRBJ2-5; tentative D call: TRBD1 (7 bases). The germline V and J ends were trimmed by 5 bases and 5 bases, with 21 bases remaining between them. CDR3 length: 16 amino acids. The V gene's germline CDR1 is SGHVS and CDR2 FNYEAQ. The CDR3 region is CASSTRQGVGRETQYF. The CDR3 bases are TGTGCCAGCAGCACCCGTCAGGGGGTGGGGAGGGAGACCCAGTACTTC.

The rearrangement joins TRBV9 to TRBJ2-3; 7 positions agree with TRBD2. This CDR3 has 13 residues. CDR1 SGDLS and CDR2 YYNGEE come from the germline V gene. After removal of 3 bases from V and 4 bases from J, the junction contained 2 bases not matched to a gene. The CDR3 loop reads CASSATSPDTQYF. The DNA for the CDR3 is TGTGCCAGCAGCGCGACTAGCCCAGATACGCAGTATTTT. Full variable domain (rest looked up from reference TRBV9 and TRBJ2-3): DSGVTQTPKHLITATGQRVTLRCSPRSGDLSVYWYQQSLDQGLQFLIQYYNGEERAKGNILERFSAQQFPDLHSELNLSSLELGDSALYFCASSATSPDTQYFGPGTRLTVL.

The rearrangement links TRBV5-1 to TRBJ1-6; a possible D gene is TRBD1 (5 bases). In germline, CDR1 is SGHRS, CDR2 YFSETQ. CDR3 length equals 14 residues. Trimming shortened V by 6 bases and J by 5 bases, and 12 bases separated the two germline ends. CDR3 nucleotides: TGCGCCAGCACCGAACAGGCCGATAATTCACCCCTCCACTTT. The encoded protein is CASTEQADNSPLHF.

This rearrangement joins TRBV5-5 to TRBJ1-2; 9 bases agree with TRBD1. Trimming removed 0 bases from V and 3 bases from J; junction bases left unmatched: 3. Germline CDR1 SGHKS, CDR2 YYEKEE (reference sequence). The CDR3 consists of 15 residues. CDR3 bases: TGTGCCAGCAGCTTGGGACAGGGGGTGGACTATGGCTACACCTTC. Translated, it gives CASSLGQGVDYGYTF.